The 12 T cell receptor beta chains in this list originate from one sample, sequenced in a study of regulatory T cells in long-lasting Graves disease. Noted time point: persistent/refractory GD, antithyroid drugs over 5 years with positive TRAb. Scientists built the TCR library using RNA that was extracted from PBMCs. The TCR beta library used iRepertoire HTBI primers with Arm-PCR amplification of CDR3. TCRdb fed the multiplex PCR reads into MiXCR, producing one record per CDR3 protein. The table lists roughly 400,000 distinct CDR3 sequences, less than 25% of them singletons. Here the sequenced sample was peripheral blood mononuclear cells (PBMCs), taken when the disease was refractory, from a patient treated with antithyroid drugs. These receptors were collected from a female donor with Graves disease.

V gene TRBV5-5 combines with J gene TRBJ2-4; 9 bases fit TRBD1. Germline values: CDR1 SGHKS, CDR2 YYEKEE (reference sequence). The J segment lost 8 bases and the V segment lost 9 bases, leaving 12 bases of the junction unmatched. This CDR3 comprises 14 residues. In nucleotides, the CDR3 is TGTGCCAACAGATCCGGGACAGGGTTAGACATTCAGTACTTC. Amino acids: CANRSGTGLDIQYF.

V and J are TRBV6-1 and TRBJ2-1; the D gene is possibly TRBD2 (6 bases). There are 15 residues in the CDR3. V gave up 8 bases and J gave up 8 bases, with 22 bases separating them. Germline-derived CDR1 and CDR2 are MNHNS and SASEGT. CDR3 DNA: TGTGCCAGCCGGGGGTGGGGCGCCGGTGGGGATGAGCAGTTCTTC. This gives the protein CASRGWGAGGDEQFF.

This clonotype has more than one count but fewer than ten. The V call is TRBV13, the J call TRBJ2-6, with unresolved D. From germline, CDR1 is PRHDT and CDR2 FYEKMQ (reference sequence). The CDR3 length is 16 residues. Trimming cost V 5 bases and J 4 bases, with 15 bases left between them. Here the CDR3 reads CASSPAFEVGANVLTF. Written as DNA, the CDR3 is TGTGCCAGCAGCCCCGCTTTCGAGGTGGGGGCCAACGTCCTGACTTTC.

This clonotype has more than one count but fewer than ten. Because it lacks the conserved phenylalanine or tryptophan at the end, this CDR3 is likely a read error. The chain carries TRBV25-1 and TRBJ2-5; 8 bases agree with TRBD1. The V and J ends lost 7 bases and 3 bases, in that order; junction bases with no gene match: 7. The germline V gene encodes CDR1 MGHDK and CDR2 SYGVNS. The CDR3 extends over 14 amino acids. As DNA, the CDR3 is TGTGCCAGCACCCCCGCGGGACAGGAAGAGACCCAGTACTTG. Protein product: CASTPAGQEETQYL.

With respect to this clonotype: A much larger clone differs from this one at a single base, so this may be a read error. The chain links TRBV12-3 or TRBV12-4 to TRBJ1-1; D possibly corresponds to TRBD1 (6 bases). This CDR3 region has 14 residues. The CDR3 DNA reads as TGTGCCAGCAGTTTAAGGACAGACTACACTGAAGCTTCCTTT. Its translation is CASSLRTDYTEASF.

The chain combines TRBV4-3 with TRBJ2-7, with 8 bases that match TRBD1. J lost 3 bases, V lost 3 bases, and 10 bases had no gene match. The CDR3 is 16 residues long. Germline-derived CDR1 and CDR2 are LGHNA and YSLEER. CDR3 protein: CASSQAGGSLGYEQYF. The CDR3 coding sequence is TGCGCCAGCAGCCAGGCAGGGGGCTCCCTAGGCTACGAGCAGTACTTC.

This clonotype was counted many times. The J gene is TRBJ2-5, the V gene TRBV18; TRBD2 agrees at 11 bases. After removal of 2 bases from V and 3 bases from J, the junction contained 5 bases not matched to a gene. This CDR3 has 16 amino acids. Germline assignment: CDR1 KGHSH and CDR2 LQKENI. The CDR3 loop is CASSPGTSGTKETQYF. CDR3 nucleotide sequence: TGTGCCAGCTCACCAGGGACTAGCGGAACCAAAGAGACCCAGTACTTC.

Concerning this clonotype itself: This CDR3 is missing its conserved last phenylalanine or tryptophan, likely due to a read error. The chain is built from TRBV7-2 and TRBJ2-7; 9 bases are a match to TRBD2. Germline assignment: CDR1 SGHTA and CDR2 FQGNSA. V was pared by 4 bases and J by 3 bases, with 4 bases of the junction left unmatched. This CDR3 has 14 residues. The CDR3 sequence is CASSSTSGGYEQYL. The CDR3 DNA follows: TGTGCCAGCAGCTCGACTAGCGGAGGCTACGAGCAGTACCTC.

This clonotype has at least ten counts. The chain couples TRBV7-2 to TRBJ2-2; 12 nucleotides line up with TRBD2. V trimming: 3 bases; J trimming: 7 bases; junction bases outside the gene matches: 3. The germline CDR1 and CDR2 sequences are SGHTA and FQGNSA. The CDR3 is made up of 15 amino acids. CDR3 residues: CASSLAGLAGGELFF. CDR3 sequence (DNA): TGTGCCAGCAGCTTGGCGGGACTAGCGGGCGGGGAGCTGTTTTTT.

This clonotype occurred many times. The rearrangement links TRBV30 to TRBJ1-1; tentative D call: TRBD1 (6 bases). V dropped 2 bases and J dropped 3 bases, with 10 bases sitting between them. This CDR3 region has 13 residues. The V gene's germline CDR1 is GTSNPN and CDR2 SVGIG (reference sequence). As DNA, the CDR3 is TGTGCCTGGAGTTCCCGGGGGCACACTGAAGCTTTCTTT. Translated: CAWSSRGHTEAFF. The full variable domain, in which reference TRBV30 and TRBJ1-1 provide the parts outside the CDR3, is SQTIHQWPATLVQPVGSPLSLECTVEGTSNPNLYWYRQAAGRGLQLLFYSVGIGQISSEVPQNLSASRPQDRQFILSSKKLLLSDSGFYLCAWSSRGHTEAFFGQGTRLTVV.

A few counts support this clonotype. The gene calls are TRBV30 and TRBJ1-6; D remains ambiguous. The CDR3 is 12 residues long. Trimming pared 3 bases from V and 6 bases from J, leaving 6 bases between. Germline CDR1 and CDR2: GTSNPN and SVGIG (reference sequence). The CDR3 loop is CAWRNLNSPLHF. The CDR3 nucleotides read TGTGCCTGGAGAAATCTTAATTCACCCCTCCACTTT.

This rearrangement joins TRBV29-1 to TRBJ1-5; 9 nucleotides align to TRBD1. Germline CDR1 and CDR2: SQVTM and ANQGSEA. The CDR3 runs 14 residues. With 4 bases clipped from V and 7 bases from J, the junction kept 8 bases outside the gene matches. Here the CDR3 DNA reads TGCAGCGTTGTTGGGGACAGGGAAGGACAGCCCCAGCATTTT. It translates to CSVVGDREGQPQHF.